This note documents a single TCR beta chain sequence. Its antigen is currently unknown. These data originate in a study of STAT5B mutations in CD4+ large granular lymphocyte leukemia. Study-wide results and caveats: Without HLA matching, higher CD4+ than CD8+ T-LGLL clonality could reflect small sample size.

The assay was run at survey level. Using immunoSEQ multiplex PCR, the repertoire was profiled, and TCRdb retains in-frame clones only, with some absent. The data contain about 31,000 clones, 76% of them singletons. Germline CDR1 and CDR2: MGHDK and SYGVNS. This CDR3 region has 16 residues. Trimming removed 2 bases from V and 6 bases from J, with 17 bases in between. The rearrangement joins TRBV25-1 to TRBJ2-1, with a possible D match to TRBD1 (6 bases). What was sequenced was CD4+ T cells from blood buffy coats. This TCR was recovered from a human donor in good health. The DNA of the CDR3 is TGTGCCAGCAGTGAAAAGAGGACAGCCGTACCCAATGAGCAGTTCTTC. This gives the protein CASSEKRTAVPNEQFF.